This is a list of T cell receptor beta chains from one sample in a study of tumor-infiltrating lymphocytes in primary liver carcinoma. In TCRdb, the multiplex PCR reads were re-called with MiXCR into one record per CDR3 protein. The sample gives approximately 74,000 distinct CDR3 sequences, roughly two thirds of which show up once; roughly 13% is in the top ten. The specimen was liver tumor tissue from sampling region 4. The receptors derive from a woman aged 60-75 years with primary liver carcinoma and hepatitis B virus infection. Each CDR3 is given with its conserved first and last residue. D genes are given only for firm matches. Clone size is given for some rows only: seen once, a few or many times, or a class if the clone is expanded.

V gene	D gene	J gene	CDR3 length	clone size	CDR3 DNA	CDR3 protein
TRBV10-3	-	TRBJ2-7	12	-	TGTGCCACCAAACCCCTGTCTGGCGAGCAGTACTTC	CATKPLSGEQYF
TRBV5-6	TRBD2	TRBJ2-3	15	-	TGTGCCAGCGGTCGAACCGGGACTAGCCAGGCACAGCAGTATTTT	CASGRTGTSQAQQYF
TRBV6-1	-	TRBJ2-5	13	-	TGTGTCACCCTCGCACAGCACCAAGAGACCCAGTGCTTC	CVTLAQHQETQCF
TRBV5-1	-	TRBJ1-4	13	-	TGCGCCGGCAGCTTGGAGGGGGATGAAAAACTGTTTTTT	CAGSLEGDEKLFF
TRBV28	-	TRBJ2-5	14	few	TGTGCCAGCAGTTTCGGTGGGCAGAAAGAGACCCAGTACTTC	CASSFGGQKETQYF
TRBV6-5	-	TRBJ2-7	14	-	TGTGCTGGTCAAGGTTCCTTGGGGCACAACGAGCAGTACTTC	CAGQGSLGHNEQYF
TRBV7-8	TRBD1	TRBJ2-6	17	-	TGTGCCCGCTGCATGGGTACACCAAGACAGGGGGCCAACGTCCCGACTTTC	CARCMGTPRQGANVPTF
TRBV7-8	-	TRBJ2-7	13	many	TGTGCCAGCAGCTTAGATTTGGCTGACGAGCAGTACTTC	CASSLDLADEQYF
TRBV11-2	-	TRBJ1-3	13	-	TGTGCCAGCAGTTTCGATATGGGGGACACCAAATATTTT	CASSFDMGDTKYF
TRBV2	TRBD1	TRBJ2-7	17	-	TGTGCCAGCAATACGGACAGGAAGCTCAGGAGGTCCTACGAGCAGTACTTC	CASNTDRKLRRSYEQYF
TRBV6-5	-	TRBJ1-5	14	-	TGTACCAGCAGCCTCGGTACGGGGGAACAGCCCCAGCATTTT	CTSSLGTGEQPQHF
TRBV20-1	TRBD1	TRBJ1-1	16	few	TGCAGTGCTACCTCGGGACAGGGGTCCCCTAACACTGAAGCTTTCTTT	CSATSGQGSPNTEAFF
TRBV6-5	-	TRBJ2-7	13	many	TGTGCCTGCGGGGACACCATTTCCTACGAGCAGTACTTC	CACGDTISYEQYF
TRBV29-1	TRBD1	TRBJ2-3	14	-	TGCAGCGTTGAAAGTGACAGGGGAGCAGATACGCAGTATTTT	CSVESDRGADTQYF
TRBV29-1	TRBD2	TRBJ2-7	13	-	TGCAGCGCTGAGGGGGGACTAGGGGACGTGCAGTACTTC	CSAEGGLGDVQYF
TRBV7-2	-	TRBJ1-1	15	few	TGTGCCAGCAGCTTGTTGTCAGGGTCGTGGACTGAAGCTTTCTTT	CASSLLSGSWTEAFF
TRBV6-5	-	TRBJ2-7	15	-	TGTGGCAGCAGTTACCGGAAAGGGGGCTCCTACGAGCAGTACTTC	CGSSYRKGGSYEQYF
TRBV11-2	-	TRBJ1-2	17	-	TGCGCCAGCAGCTTGGTTCCGTTCAGGGCGCTACGCTATAGCTACACCTTC	CASSLVPFRALRYSYTF
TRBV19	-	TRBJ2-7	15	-	TGTGCCAGTAGTATACGGGCAGGGGGGAACTACGAGCAGTACTTC	CASSIRAGGNYEQYF
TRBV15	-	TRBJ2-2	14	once	TGTGCCACCAGCGAGACTACGAACACCTGGGAGCTGTTTTTT	CATSETTNTWELFF
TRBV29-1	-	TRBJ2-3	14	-	TGCTGCGTTGGGGACGGGACCCTCAAAGATACGCAGTATTTT	CCVGDGTLKDTQYF
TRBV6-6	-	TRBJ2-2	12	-	TGTGTCAGCAGTGCGGTTAGCGGGGAGCTGTTTTTT	CVSSAVSGELFF
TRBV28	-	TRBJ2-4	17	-	TGTGCCAGCAGCCAGGATTATAACTGGATAGCCAAAAACATTCAGTACTTC	CASSQDYNWIAKNIQYF
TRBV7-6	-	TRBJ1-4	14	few	TGTGCCAGCACACCTAGCACAACTAATGAAAAACTGTTTTTT	CASTPSTTNEKLFF
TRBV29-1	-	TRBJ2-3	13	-	TGCAGCGTTGGGGCCGACAGTACAGATACACAGTGTTTT	CSVGADSTDTQCF
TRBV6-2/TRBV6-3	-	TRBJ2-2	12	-	TGTGCCGGATTGAAGCCTGCCTGGGAGCTGTTTTTT	CAGLKPAWELFF
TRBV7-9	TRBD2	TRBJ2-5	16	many	TGTGCCAGCAGCTTAGACGGGGGGGGCCTCCAAGAGACCCAGTACTTC	CASSLDGGGLQETQYF
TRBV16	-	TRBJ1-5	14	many	TGTGCCAGCAGCCAATTAGGAGGAAATCAGCCCCAGCATTTT	CASSQLGGNQPQHF
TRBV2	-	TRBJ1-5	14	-	TGTGCCCTGGGGGGCAGCTCTAGCAATCAGCCCCAGCATTTT	CALGGSSSNQPQHF
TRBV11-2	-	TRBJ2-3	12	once	TGTGCCAACAGCCCCCGGGCGGACACGCAGTATTTT	CANSPRADTQYF
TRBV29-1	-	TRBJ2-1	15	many	TGCAGCGTTGATCCCGGGAGTAGGACCTACAATGAGCAGTTCTTC	CSVDPGSRTYNEQFF
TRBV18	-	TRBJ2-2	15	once	TGTGTCAGTTCACCAAGGGTTGTGAACACCGGGGAGCTGTTTTTT	CVSSPRVVNTGELFF
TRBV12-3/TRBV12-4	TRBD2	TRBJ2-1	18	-	TGTTCCAGCAGTTTAGATGCAGGGCCGGGACTAGCGTACAATGAGCAGTTCTTC	CSSSLDAGPGLAYNEQFF
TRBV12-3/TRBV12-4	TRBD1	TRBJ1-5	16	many	TGTGCCAGCAGTTTGGGGGACAGCAGGCCTTATCAGCCCCAGCATTTT	CASSLGDSRPYQPQHF
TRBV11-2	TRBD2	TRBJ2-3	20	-	TGTGCCAGCAGCTTAAATCTAAGTGGGTTATCGGGAGGAGGGATAGATACGCAGTATTTT	CASSLNLSGLSGGGIDTQYF
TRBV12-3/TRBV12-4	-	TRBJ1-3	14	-	TGTGTCGCCATACAGGGTACATCTGGAAACACCATATATTTT	CVAIQGTSGNTIYF
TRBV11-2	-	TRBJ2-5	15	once	TGTGCCAACTGCTTAGATCAGGGACCCCAAGAGACCCAGTATTTC	CANCLDQGPQETQYF
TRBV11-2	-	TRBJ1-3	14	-	TGTGCCAGCAGCTACGGAAATTACGCGGACACCATATATTTT	CASSYGNYADTIYF
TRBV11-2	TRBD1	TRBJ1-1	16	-	TGTGCCAGCAGCCCACCCGAGGGGGCGTGCACCACTGAAGCTTTCTTT	CASSPPEGACTTEAFF
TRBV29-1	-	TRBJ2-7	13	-	TGCAATGCTAGGACTGGGGGCGAATACGAGCAGTACTTC	CNARTGGEYEQYF
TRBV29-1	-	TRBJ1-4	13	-	TGCATCGTTGAGTGGACACCCGGGGAAAAACTGTTTTTT	CIVEWTPGEKLFF